This T cell receptor beta chain was observed in a study of CD8 T cells in Susac syndrome. Study in general: Patients with Susac syndrome were therapy-naive, on corticosteroids, or on intravenous immunoglobulin alone at the time that blood was drawn.

Study results and caveats: The study's TCR sequencing and HLA analysis drew on a certain number of individuals. That number was acknowledged as relatively small.

In its sample, this clonotype was seen a few times. Its antigen is unknown. The V end lost 0 bases, the J end lost 4 bases, and 3 bases lay between the germline ends. Germline V CDR1 and CDR2: LGHDT, YNNKEL (reference sequence). The CDR3 has 12 amino acids. With random hexamers, roughly 0.5 to 1 ug RNA was reverse transcribed. TCRdb re-called the immunoSEQ multiplex PCR reads through MiXCR, storing one row per CDR3 protein. The sample has 150,000 to 200,000 distinct CDR3 sequences; 90% to 97% are singletons. CD8+ and CD4+ T cells were negatively isolated; TEMRA cells were FACS-enriched. This sequence joins TRBV3-1 and TRBJ1-2; D uncertain. This TCR derives from a human donor with Susac syndrome. Sequenced material: CD4+ T cells from PBMCs. The CDR3 DNA is TGTGCCAGCAGCCAAGATCCCTATGGCTACACCTTC. Its protein product is CASSQDPYGYTF.